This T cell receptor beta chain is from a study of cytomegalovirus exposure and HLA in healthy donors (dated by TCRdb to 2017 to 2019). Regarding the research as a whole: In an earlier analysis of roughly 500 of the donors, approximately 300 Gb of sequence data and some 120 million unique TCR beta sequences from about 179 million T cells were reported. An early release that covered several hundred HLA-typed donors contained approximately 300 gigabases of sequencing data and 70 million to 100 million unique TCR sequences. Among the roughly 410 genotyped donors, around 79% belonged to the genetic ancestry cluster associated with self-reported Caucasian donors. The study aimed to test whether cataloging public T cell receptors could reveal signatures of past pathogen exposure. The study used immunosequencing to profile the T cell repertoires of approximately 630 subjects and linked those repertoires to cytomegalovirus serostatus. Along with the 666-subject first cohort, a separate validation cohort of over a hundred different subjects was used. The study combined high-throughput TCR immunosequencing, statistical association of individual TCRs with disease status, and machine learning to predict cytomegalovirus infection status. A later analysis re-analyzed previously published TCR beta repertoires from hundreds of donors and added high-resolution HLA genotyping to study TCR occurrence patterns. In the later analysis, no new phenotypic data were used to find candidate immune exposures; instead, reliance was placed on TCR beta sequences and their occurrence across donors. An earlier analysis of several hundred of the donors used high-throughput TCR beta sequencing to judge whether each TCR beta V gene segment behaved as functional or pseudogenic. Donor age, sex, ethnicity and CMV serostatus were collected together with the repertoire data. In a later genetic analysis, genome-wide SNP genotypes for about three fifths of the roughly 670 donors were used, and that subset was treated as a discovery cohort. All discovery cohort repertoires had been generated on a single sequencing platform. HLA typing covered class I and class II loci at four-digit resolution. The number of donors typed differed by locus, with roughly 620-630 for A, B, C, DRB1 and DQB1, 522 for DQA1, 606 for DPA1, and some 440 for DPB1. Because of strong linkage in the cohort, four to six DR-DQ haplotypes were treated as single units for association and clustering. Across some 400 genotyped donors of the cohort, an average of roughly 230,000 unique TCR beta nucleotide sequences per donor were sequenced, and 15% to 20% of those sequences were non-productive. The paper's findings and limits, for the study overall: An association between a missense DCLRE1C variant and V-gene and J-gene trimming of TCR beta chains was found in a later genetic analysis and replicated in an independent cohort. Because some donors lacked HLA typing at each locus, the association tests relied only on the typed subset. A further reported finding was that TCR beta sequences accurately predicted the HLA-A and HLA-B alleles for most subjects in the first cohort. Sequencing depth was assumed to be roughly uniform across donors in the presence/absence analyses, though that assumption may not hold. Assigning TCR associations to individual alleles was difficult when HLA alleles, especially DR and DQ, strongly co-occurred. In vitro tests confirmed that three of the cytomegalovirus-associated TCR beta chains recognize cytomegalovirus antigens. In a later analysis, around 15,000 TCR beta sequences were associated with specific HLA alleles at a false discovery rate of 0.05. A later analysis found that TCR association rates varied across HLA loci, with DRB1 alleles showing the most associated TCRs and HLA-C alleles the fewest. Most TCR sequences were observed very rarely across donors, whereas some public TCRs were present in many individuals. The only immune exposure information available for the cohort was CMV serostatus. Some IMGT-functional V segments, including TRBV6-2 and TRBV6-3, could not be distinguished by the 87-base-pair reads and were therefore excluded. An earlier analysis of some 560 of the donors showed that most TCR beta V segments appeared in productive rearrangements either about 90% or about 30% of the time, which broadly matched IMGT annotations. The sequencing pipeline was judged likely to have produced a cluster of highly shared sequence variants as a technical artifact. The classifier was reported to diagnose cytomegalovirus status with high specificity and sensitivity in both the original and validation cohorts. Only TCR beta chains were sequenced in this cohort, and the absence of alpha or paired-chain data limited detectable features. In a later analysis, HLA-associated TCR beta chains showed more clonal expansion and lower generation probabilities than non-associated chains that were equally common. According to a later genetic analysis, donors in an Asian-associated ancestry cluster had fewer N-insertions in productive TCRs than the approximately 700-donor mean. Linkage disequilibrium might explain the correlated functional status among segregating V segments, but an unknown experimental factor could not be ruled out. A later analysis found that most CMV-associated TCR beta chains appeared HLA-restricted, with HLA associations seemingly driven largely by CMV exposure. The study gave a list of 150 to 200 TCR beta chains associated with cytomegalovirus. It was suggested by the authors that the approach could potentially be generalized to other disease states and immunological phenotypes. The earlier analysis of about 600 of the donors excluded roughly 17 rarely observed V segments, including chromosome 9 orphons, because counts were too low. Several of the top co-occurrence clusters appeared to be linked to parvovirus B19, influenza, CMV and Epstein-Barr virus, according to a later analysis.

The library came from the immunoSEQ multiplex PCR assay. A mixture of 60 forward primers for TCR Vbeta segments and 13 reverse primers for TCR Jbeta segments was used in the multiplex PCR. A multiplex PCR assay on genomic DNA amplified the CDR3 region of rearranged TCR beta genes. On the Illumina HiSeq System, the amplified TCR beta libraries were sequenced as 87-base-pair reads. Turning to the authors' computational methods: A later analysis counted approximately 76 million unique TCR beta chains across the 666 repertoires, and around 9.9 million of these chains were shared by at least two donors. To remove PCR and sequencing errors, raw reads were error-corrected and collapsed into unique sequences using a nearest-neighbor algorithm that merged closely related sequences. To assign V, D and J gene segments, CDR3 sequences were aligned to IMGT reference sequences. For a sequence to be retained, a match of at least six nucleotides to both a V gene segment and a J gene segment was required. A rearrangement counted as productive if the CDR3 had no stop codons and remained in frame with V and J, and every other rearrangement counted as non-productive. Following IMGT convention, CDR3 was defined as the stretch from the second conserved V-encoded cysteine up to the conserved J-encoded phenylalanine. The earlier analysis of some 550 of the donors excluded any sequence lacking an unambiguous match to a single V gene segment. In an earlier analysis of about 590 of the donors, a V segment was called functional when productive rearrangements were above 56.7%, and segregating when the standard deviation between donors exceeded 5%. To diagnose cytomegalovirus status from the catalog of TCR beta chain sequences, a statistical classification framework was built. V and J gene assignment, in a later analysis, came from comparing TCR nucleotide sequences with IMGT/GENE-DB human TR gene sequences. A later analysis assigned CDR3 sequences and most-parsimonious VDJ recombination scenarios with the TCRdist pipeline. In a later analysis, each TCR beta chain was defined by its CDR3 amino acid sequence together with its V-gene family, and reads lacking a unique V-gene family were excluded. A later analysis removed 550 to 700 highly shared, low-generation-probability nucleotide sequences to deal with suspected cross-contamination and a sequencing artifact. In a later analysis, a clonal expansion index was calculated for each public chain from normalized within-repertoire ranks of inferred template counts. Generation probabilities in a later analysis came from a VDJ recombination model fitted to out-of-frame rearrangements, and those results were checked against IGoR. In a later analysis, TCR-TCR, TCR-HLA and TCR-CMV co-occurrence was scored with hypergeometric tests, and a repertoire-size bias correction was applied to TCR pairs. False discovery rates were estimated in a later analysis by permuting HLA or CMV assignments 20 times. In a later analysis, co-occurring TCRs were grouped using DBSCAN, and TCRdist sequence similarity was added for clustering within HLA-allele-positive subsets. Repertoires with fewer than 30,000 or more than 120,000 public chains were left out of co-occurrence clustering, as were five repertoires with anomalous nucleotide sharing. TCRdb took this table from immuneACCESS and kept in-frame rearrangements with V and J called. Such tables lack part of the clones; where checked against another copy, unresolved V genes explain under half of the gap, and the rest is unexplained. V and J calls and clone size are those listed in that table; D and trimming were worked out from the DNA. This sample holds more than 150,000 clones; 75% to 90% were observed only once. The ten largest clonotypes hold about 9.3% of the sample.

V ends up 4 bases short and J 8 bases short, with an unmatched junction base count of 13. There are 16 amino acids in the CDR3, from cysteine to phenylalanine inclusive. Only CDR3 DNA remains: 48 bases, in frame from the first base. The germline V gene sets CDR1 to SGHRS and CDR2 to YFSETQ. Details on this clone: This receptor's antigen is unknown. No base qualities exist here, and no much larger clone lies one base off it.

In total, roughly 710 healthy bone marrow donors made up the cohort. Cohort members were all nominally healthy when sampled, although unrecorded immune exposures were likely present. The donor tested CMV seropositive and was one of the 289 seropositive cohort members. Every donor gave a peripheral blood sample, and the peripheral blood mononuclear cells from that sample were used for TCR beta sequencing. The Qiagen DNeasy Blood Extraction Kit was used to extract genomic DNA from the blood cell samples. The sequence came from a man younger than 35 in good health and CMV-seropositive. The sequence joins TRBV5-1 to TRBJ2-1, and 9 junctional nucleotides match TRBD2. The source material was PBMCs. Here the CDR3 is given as CASSSMGSGGGDEQFF. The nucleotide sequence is TGCGCCAGCAGCAGTATGGGTAGCGGGGGCGGCGATGAGCAGTTCTTC.